The rows below give T cell receptor beta chains drawn from one sample of a study of T cell repertoires in cytomegalovirus infection. MiXCR was run by TCRdb on the reads, yielding one entry per CDR3 protein. The sample lists more than 650,000 distinct CDR3 sequences; 35% were seen once. Sequenced sample: PBMCs. The receptors originated from a human donor in good health (CMV status not recorded). Some clones in this sample may be carry-over from other donors' samples. Both conserved end residues are part of each CDR3. D genes are given only for firm matches. Clone size is stated in some rows and not others, as once, few, many or a class when expanded.

j_gene: TRBJ1-2
d_gene: TRBD1
v_gene: TRBV7-6
abundance: few
CDR3nt: TGTGCCAGCAGCCAATCGGACAGGTCAGGAGATGGCTACACCTTC
CDR3aa: CASSQSDRSGDGYTF

j_gene: TRBJ2-1
d_gene: NA
v_gene: TRBV19
abundance: NA
CDR3nt: TGTGCCAGCTCACTGATCCCGAACCTTGTAGCGGAGGACCACACCGGAGGAGATGAGCAGTTCTTC
CDR3aa: CASSLIPNLVAEDHTGGDEQFF

j_gene: TRBJ1-5
d_gene: NA
v_gene: TRBV27
abundance: few
CDR3nt: TGTGCCAGCAGCCATGTCGGTGGGGGGGGAAGCAATCAGCCCCAGCATTTT
CDR3aa: CASSHVGGGGSNQPQHF

j_gene: TRBJ1-3
d_gene: NA
v_gene: TRBV3-1
abundance: NA
CDR3nt: TGTGCCAGCAGCCAATCTGTAAAGTCTGGAAACACCATATATTTT
CDR3aa: CASSQSVKSGNTIYF

j_gene: TRBJ2-1
d_gene: NA
v_gene: TRBV28
abundance: NA
CDR3nt: TGTGCCAGCAGTACCCACACACGGAACCCCAATGAGCAGTTCTTC
CDR3aa: CASSTHTRNPNEQFF

j_gene: TRBJ2-1
d_gene: TRBD2
v_gene: TRBV20-1
abundance: NA
CDR3nt: TGCAGTGCGGTAACTTCGCTAGCGGGCAACAATGAGCAGTTCTTC
CDR3aa: CSAVTSLAGNNEQFF

j_gene: TRBJ2-1
d_gene: TRBD2
v_gene: TRBV20-1
abundance: NA
CDR3nt: TGCAGTGCTAGAGACCCGAGACTAGCGGGGGGGTTCGGTGAGCAGTTCTTC
CDR3aa: CSARDPRLAGGFGEQFF

j_gene: TRBJ2-1
d_gene: NA
v_gene: TRBV12-3/TRBV12-4
abundance: NA
CDR3nt: TGTGCCAGCAGCTCCACCCACCATGAGCAGTTCTTC
CDR3aa: CASSSTHHEQFF

j_gene: TRBJ1-1
d_gene: NA
v_gene: TRBV20-1
abundance: many
CDR3nt: TGCAGTGCCCAACCGGTGAACACTGAAGCTTTCTTT
CDR3aa: CSAQPVNTEAFF

j_gene: TRBJ2-1
d_gene: TRBD2
v_gene: TRBV12-3/TRBV12-4
abundance: NA
CDR3nt: TGTGCCAGCAGTTCGCCAGAGAGCGGGATCGGGGTGGATGAGCAGTTCTTC
CDR3aa: CASSSPESGIGVDEQFF

j_gene: TRBJ2-1
d_gene: TRBD2
v_gene: TRBV7-8
abundance: many
CDR3nt: TGTGCCAGCAGCCCCAGGCTAGCGGGGGGGAACAATGAGCAGTTCTTC
CDR3aa: CASSPRLAGGNNEQFF

j_gene: TRBJ1-5
d_gene: NA
v_gene: TRBV6-1
abundance: NA
CDR3nt: TGTGCCAGCAGTGGGTCCCCCGTCAGCTTCGGAAATCAGCCCCAGCATTTT
CDR3aa: CASSGSPVSFGNQPQHF

j_gene: TRBJ2-4
d_gene: NA
v_gene: TRBV12-3/TRBV12-4
abundance: NA
CDR3nt: TGTGCCAGCAGTTTCGCGGGTTCAAACATTCAGTACTTC
CDR3aa: CASSFAGSNIQYF

j_gene: TRBJ2-7
d_gene: NA
v_gene: TRBV10-3
abundance: NA
CDR3nt: TGTGCCATCAGGAGTGGGGGTTCCTACGAGCAGTACTTC
CDR3aa: CAIRSGGSYEQYF

j_gene: TRBJ1-5
d_gene: NA
v_gene: TRBV12-3/TRBV12-4
abundance: NA
CDR3nt: TGTGCCAGCGCTAGACAGGCCTCAGCCCAGCATTTT
CDR3aa: CASARQASAQHF

j_gene: TRBJ2-2
d_gene: NA
v_gene: TRBV19
abundance: NA
CDR3nt: TGTGCCAGTAGTATATGGTACACCGGGGAGCTGTTTTTT
CDR3aa: CASSIWYTGELFF

j_gene: TRBJ2-7
d_gene: NA
v_gene: TRBV6-2/TRBV6-3
abundance: many
CDR3nt: TGTGCCAGCAAGTTTGGACAGTTAACCTACGAGCAGTACTTC
CDR3aa: CASKFGQLTYEQYF

j_gene: TRBJ1-4
d_gene: TRBD1
v_gene: TRBV7-6
abundance: many
CDR3nt: TGTGCCAGCAGCTTAGGACAGGGGGAGTTTGAAAAACTGTTTTTT
CDR3aa: CASSLGQGEFEKLFF

j_gene: TRBJ1-5
d_gene: NA
v_gene: TRBV6-2/TRBV6-3
abundance: NA
CDR3nt: TGTGCCAGCAGTTACGTCCAAAATCAGCCCCAGCATTTT
CDR3aa: CASSYVQNQPQHF

j_gene: TRBJ1-5
d_gene: NA
v_gene: TRBV20-1
abundance: NA
CDR3nt: TGCAGTGCTGACCTCCGGGGCGCATCGCCCCAGCATTTT
CDR3aa: CSADLRGASPQHF

j_gene: TRBJ1-1
d_gene: NA
v_gene: TRBV20-1
abundance: NA
CDR3nt: TGCAGTGCTAACGGGATGTTGGGCTCGGGCGCTGAAGCTTTCTTT
CDR3aa: CSANGMLGSGAEAFF

j_gene: TRBJ1-1
d_gene: NA
v_gene: TRBV12-3/TRBV12-4
abundance: many
CDR3nt: TGTGCCAGCAGTTTGAAGGGACACTTGAACACTGAAGCTTTCTTT
CDR3aa: CASSLKGHLNTEAFF

j_gene: TRBJ2-1
d_gene: NA
v_gene: TRBV28
abundance: NA
CDR3nt: TGTGCCAGCAAGGGAACATCGGGGGCGGGATCCTACTACAATGAGCAGTTCTTC
CDR3aa: CASKGTSGAGSYYNEQFF

j_gene: TRBJ1-2
d_gene: NA
v_gene: TRBV6-4
abundance: once
CDR3nt: TGTGCCAGAAGTGACTCAGGAGCGGCCTCCGCTAACTATGGCTACACCTTC
CDR3aa: CARSDSGAASANYGYTF

j_gene: TRBJ1-3
d_gene: NA
v_gene: TRBV10-3
abundance: NA
CDR3nt: TGTGCCGCGAGCCATGGGACCGTCTCTGGAAACACCATATATTTT
CDR3aa: CAASHGTVSGNTIYF

j_gene: TRBJ2-3
d_gene: NA
v_gene: TRBV6-2/TRBV6-3
abundance: NA
CDR3nt: TGTGCCAGCGGCGACTACGCAAGCACAGATACGCAGTATTTT
CDR3aa: CASGDYASTDTQYF

j_gene: TRBJ2-6
d_gene: NA
v_gene: TRBV10-3
abundance: NA
CDR3nt: TGTGCCATCAGTTCACAGGGACAATCGGGGGCCAACGTCCTGACTTTC
CDR3aa: CAISSQGQSGANVLTF

j_gene: TRBJ2-7
d_gene: TRBD1
v_gene: TRBV5-3
abundance: NA
CDR3nt: TGTGCCAGCAGCCCAGGACAGGGGCCAGCCTACGAGCAGTACTTC
CDR3aa: CASSPGQGPAYEQYF

j_gene: TRBJ1-1
d_gene: TRBD1
v_gene: TRBV5-1
abundance: many
CDR3nt: TGCGCCAGCAGCTGGGCGAGGGGGCGCACCACTGAAGCTTTCTTT
CDR3aa: CASSWARGRTTEAFF

j_gene: TRBJ1-1
d_gene: NA
v_gene: TRBV6-2/TRBV6-3
abundance: few
CDR3nt: TGTGCCAGCAGTTACGTATCCCTCAACACTGAAGCTTTCTTT
CDR3aa: CASSYVSLNTEAFF

j_gene: TRBJ2-3
d_gene: NA
v_gene: TRBV2
abundance: few
CDR3nt: TGTGCCAGCAGTGGGCCTCACGCCGGGGGCACAGATACGCAGTATTTT
CDR3aa: CASSGPHAGGTDTQYF

j_gene: TRBJ1-6
d_gene: TRBD1
v_gene: TRBV5-1
abundance: NA
CDR3nt: TGCGCCAGCAGCTTGGGCGGGGACAGGGTTTCACCCCTCCACTTT
CDR3aa: CASSLGGDRVSPLHF

j_gene: TRBJ2-2
d_gene: TRBD1
v_gene: TRBV7-9
abundance: NA
CDR3nt: TGTGCCAGCAGCCACAGGGGCCCCAGCGGGGAGCTGTTTTTT
CDR3aa: CASSHRGPSGELFF

j_gene: TRBJ2-1
d_gene: TRBD2
v_gene: TRBV28
abundance: few
CDR3nt: TGTGCCAGCAGTTTAAAAGTAGCGGGGGGGCCCAATGAGCAGTTCTTC
CDR3aa: CASSLKVAGGPNEQFF

j_gene: TRBJ1-1
d_gene: NA
v_gene: TRBV7-9
abundance: NA
CDR3nt: TGTGCCAGCAGCTCCCAGAACCCTGGGAGCACTGAAGCTTTCTTT
CDR3aa: CASSSQNPGSTEAFF

j_gene: TRBJ1-2
d_gene: NA
v_gene: TRBV28
abundance: NA
CDR3nt: TGTGCCAGCAATTTGGACCCGTCGACGGGCTATGGCTACACCTTC
CDR3aa: CASNLDPSTGYGYTF

j_gene: TRBJ2-1
d_gene: TRBD2
v_gene: TRBV7-2
abundance: NA
CDR3nt: TGTGCCAGCAGCATTGGGACTAGCTTCCCAGGTGAGCAGTTCTTC
CDR3aa: CASSIGTSFPGEQFF

j_gene: TRBJ2-2
d_gene: TRBD2
v_gene: TRBV28
abundance: NA
CDR3nt: TGTGCCAGCAGTCCCTGGACTAGAGAGTACACCGGGGAGCTGTTTTTT
CDR3aa: CASSPWTREYTGELFF

j_gene: TRBJ1-5
d_gene: NA
v_gene: TRBV19
abundance: NA
CDR3nt: TGTGCCATTACCGACAGGTTCAATCAGCCCCAGCATTTT
CDR3aa: CAITDRFNQPQHF

j_gene: TRBJ2-7
d_gene: NA
v_gene: TRBV12-3/TRBV12-4
abundance: NA
CDR3nt: TGTGCCAGCACTCCCTTTGGGGTGGGGTCCTACGAGCAGTACTTC
CDR3aa: CASTPFGVGSYEQYF

j_gene: TRBJ1-1
d_gene: NA
v_gene: TRBV20-1
abundance: NA
CDR3nt: TGCAGTGCACCGCGGCGTAAGGCTTTCTTT
CDR3aa: CSAPRRKAFF

j_gene: TRBJ1-1
d_gene: NA
v_gene: TRBV7-9
abundance: NA
CDR3nt: TGTGCCAGCAGCTTAGGTAATGCAGGGGCTAGGAACACTGAAGCTTTCTTT
CDR3aa: CASSLGNAGARNTEAFF

j_gene: TRBJ2-7
d_gene: NA
v_gene: TRBV6-6
abundance: few
CDR3nt: TGTGCCAGCAGCGAGGGGGGACTTTACGAGCAGTACTTC
CDR3aa: CASSEGGLYEQYF

j_gene: TRBJ2-7
d_gene: NA
v_gene: TRBV10-3
abundance: NA
CDR3nt: TGTGCCATCAGTGAGTCAGACCGGGACGAGCAGTACTTC
CDR3aa: CAISESDRDEQYF

j_gene: TRBJ2-7
d_gene: TRBD1
v_gene: TRBV20-1
abundance: NA
CDR3nt: TGCAGTGCCGACAGGGGTGGAGGCAACGAGCAGTACTTC
CDR3aa: CSADRGGGNEQYF